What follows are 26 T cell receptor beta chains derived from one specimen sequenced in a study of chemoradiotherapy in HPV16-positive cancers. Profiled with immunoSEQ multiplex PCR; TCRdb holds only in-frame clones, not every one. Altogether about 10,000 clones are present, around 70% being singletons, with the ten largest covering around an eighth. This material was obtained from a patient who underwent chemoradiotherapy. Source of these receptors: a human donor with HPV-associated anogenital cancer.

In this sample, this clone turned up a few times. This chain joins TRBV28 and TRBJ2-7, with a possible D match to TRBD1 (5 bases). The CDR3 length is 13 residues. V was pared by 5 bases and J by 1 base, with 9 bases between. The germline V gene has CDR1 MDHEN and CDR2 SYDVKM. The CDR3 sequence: CASSRDRSYEQYF. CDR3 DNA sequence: TGTGCCAGCAGTCGCGACAGATCCTACGAGCAGTACTTC. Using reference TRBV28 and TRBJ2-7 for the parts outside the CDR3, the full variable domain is DVKVTQSSRYLVKRTGEKVFLECVQDMDHENMFWYRQDPGLGLRLIYFSYDVKMKEKGDIPEGYSVSREKKERFSLILESASTNQTSMYLCASSRDRSYEQYFGPGTRLTVT.

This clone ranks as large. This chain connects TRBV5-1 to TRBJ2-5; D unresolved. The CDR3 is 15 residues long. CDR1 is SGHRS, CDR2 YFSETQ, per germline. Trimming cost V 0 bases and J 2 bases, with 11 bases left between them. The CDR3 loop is CASSLVGQAQETQYF. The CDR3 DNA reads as TGCGCCAGCAGCTTGGTTGGGCAGGCACAAGAGACCCAGTACTTC.

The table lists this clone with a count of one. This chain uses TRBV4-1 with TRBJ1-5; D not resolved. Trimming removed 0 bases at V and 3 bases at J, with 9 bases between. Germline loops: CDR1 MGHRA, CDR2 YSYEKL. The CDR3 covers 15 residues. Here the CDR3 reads CASSQDSGFNQPQHF. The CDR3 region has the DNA TGCGCCAGCAGCCAAGACTCGGGGTTCAATCAGCCCCAGCATTTT.

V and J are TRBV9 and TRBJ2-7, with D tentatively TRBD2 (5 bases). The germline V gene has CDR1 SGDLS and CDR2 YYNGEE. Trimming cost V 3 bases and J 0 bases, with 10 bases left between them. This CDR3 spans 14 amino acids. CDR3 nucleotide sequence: TGTGCCAGCAGCGCCGGACTCGCCTCCTACGAGCAGTACTTC. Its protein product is CASSAGLASYEQYF.

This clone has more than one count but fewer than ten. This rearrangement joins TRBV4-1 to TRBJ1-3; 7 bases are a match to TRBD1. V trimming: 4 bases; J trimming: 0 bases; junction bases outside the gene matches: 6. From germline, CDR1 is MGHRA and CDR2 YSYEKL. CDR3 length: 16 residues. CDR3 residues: CASSPWGQSSGNTIYF. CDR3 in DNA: TGCGCCAGCAGCCCCTGGGGACAGTCCTCTGGAAACACCATATATTTT.

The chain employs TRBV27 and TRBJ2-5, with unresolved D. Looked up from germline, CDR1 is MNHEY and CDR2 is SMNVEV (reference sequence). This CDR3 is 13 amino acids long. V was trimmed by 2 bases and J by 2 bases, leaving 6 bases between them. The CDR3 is CASSLRRQETQYF. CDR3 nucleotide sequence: TGTGCCAGCAGTTTAAGGCGACAAGAGACCCAGTACTTC.

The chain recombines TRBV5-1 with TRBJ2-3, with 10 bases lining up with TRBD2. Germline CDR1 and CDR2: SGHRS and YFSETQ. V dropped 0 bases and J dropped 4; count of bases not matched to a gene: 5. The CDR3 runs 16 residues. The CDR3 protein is CASSLAVAGGSDTQYF. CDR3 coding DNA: TGCGCCAGCAGCTTGGCCGTAGCGGGGGGTTCAGATACGCAGTATTTT.

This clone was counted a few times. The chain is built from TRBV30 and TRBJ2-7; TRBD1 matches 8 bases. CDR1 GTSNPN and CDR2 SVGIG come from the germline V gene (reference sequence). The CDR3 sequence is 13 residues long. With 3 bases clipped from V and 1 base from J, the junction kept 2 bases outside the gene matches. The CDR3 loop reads CAWSTGGSYEQYF. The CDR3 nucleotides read TGTGCCTGGAGCACAGGGGGGTCCTACGAGCAGTACTTC.

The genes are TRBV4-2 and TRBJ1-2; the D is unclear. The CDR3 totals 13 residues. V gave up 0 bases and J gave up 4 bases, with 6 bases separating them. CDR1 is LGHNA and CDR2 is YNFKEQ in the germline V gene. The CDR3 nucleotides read TGTGCCAGCAGCCAAGATCCGGGCTATGGCTACACCTTC. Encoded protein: CASSQDPGYGYTF.

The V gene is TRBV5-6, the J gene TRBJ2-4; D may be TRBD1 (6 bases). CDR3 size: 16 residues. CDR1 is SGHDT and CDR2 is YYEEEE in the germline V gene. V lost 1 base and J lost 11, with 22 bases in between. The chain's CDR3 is CASSLSGQWTASLQYF. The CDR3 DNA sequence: TGTGCCAGCAGCTTGTCTGGGCAGTGGACAGCCTCGCTTCAGTACTTC.

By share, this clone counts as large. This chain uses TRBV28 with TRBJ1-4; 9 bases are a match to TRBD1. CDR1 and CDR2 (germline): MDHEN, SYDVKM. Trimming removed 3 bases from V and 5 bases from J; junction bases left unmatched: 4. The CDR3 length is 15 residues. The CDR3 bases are TGTGCCAGCAGTTTCGAACAGGGGGCGAATGAAAAACTGTTTTTT. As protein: CASSFEQGANEKLFF. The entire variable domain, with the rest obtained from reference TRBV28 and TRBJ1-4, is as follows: DVKVTQSSRYLVKRTGEKVFLECVQDMDHENMFWYRQDPGLGLRLIYFSYDVKMKEKGDIPEGYSVSREKKERFSLILESASTNQTSMYLCASSFEQGANEKLFFGSGTQLSVL.

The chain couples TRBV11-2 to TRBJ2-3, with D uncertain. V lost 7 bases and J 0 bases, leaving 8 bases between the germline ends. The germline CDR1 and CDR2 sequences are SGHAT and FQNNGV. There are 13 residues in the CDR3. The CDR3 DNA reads TGTGCCAGCACCCTTCAAAGCACAGATACGCAGTATTTT. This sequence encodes CASTLQSTDTQYF.

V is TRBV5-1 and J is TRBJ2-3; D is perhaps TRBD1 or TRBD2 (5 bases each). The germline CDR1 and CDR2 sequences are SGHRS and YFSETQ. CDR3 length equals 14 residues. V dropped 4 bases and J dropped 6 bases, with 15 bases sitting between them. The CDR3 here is CASSVRDPLDTQYF. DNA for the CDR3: TGCGCCAGCAGCGTCCGGGACCCGTTGGATACGCAGTATTTT.

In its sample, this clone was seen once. For the CDR3, the DNA is TGTGCCACCAGCACAATCGAGGAATATAGCAATCAGCCCCAGCATTTT. It codes for CATSTIEEYSNQPQHF. The V call is TRBV15, the J call TRBJ1-5, with D unclear. This CDR3 has 16 amino acids. The V end lost 4 bases, the J end lost 0 bases, and 13 bases lay between the germline ends. Germline CDR1 LNHNV, CDR2 YYDKDF (reference sequence).

DNA for the CDR3: TGTGCCAGCAGCTTAGTAAGTGCAGGGGTCAAGTCACCCCTCCACTTT. This gives the protein CASSLVSAGVKSPLHF. The V call is TRBV11-2, the J call TRBJ1-6; D may be TRBD1 (6 bases). The CDR3 loop spans 16 amino acids. V was trimmed by 1 base and J by 10 bases, leaving 17 bases between them. CDR1 SGHAT and CDR2 FQNNGV come from the germline V gene. Drawing the rest from reference TRBV11-2 and TRBJ1-6, the complete variable domain is EAGVAQSPRYKIIEKRQSVAFWCNPISGHATLYWYQQILGQGPKLLIQFQNNGVVDDSQLPKDRFSAERLKGVDSTLKIQPAKLEDSAVYLCASSLVSAGVKSPLHFGNGTRLTVT.

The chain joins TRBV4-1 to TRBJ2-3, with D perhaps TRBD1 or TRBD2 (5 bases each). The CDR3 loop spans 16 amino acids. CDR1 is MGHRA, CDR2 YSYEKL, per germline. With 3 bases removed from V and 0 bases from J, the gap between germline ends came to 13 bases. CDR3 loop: CASSHSTGGSTDTQYF. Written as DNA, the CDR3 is TGCGCCAGCAGCCATTCGACTGGGGGTAGCACAGATACGCAGTATTTT.

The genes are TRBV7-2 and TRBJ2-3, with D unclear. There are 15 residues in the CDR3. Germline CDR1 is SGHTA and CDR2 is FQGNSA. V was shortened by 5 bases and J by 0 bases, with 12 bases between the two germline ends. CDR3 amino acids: CASSPWTSSTDTQYF. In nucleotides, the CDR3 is TGTGCCAGCAGCCCTTGGACGTCTAGCACAGATACGCAGTATTTT.

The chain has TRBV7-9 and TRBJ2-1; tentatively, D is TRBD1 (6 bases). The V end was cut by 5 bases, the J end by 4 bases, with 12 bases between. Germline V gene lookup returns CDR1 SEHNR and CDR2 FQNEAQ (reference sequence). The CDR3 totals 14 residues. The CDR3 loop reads CASSQGHLYNEQFF. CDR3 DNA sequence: TGTGCCAGCAGCCAGGGACACTTATACAATGAGCAGTTCTTC.

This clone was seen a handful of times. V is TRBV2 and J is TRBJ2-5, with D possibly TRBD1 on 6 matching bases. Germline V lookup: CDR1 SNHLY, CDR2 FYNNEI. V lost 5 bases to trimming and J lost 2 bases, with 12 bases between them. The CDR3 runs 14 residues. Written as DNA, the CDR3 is TGTGCCAGCAGTCTAATGACAGGACAAGAGACCCAGTACTTC. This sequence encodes CASSLMTGQETQYF.

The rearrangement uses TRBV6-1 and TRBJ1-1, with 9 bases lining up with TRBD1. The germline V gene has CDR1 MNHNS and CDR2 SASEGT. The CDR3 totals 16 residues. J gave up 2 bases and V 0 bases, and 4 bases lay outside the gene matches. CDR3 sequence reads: CASSEALGQGNTEAFF. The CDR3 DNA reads TGTGCCAGCAGTGAAGCTTTGGGACAGGGTAACACTGAAGCTTTCTTT.

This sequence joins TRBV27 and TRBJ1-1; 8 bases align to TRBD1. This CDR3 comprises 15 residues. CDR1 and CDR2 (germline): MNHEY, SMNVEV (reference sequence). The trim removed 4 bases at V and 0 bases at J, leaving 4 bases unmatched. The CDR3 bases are TGTGCCAGCAGTTCCAACAGGGGGTTGAACACTGAAGCTTTCTTT. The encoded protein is CASSSNRGLNTEAFF.

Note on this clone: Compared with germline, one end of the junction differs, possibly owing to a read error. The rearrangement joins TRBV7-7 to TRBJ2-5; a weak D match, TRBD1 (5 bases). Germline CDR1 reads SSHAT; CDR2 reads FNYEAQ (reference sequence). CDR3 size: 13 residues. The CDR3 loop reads CASSLGVRETQYF. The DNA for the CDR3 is TGTGCTAGCAGCTTAGGGGTTCGGGAGACCCAGTACTTC.

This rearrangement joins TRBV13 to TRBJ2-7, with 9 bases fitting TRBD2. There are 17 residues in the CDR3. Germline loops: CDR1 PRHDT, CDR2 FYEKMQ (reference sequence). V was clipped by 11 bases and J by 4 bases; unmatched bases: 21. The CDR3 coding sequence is TGTGCCCCAGGGCATTCTCTGTGGCGGGGGGGACCTTACGAGCAGTACTTC. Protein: CAPGHSLWRGGPYEQYF.

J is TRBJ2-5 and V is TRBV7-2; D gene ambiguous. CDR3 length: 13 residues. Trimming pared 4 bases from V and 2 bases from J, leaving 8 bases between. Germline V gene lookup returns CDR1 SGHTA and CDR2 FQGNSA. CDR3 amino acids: CASSSRRQETQYF. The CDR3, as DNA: TGTGCCAGCAGCTCGCGCAGGCAAGAGACCCAGTACTTC.

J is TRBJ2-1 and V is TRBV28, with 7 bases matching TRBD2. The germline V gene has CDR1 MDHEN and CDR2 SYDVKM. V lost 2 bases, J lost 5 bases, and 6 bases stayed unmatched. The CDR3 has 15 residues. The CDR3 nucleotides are TGTGCCAGCAGTTTAGTGACTAGCTTTGACAATGAGCAGTTCTTC. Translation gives CASSLVTSFDNEQFF.

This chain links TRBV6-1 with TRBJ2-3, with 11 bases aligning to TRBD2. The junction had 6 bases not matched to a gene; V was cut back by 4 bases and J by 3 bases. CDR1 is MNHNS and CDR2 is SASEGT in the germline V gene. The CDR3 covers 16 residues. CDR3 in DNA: TGTGCCAGCAGTGCTCCGGGACTAGCGGCAACAGATACGCAGTATTTT. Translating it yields CASSAPGLAATDTQYF.